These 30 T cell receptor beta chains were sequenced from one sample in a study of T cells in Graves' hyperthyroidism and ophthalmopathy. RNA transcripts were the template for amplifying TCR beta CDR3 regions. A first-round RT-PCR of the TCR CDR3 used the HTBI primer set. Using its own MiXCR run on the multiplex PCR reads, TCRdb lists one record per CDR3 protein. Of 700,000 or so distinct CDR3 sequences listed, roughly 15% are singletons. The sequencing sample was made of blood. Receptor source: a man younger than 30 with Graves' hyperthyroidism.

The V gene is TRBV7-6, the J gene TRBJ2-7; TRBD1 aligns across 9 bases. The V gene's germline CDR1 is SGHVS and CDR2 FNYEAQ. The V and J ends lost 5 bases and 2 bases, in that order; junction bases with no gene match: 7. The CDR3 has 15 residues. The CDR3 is CASSPGQGNTYEQYF. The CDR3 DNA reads TGTGCCAGCAGCCCAGGACAGGGGAATACCTACGAGCAGTACTTC.

This chain's CDR3 is CASSWPYSYEQYF. CDR3 DNA: TGTGCCAGCAGCTGGCCCTACTCCTACGAGCAGTACTTC. The chain employs TRBV11-2 and TRBJ2-7; D gene uncertain. Trimming stripped 4 bases from V and 0 bases from J, with 7 bases between. CDR1 is SGHAT and CDR2 is FQNNGV in the germline V gene. The CDR3 has 13 residues.

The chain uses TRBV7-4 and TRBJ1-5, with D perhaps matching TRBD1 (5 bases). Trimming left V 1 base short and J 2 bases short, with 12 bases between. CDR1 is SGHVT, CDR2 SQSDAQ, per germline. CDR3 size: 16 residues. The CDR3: CASSLGSWGGNQPQHF. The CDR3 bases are TGTGCCAGCAGCTTAGGGTCTTGGGGGGGCAATCAGCCCCAGCATTTT.

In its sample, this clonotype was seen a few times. The CDR3 nucleotides are TGTGCCAGCACCCTAAGGGATCAGCCCCAGCATTTT. Its protein product is CASTLRDQPQHF. The chain is built from TRBV12-3 or TRBV12-4 and TRBJ1-5; D gene ambiguous. With 7 bases removed from V and 5 bases from J, the gap between germline ends came to 9 bases. CDR3 length: 12 residues.

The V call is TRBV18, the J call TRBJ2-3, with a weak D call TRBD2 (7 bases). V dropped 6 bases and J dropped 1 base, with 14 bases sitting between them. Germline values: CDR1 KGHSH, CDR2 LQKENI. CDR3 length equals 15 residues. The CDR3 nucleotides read TGTGCCAGCTCCTTTATGGGGGGGCGCACAGATACGCAGTATTTT. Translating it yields CASSFMGGRTDTQYF.

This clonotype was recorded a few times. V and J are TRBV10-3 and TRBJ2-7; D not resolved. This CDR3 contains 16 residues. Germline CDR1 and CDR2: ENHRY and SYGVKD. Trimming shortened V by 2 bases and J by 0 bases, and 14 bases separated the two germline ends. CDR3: CAISESVGLSSYEQYF. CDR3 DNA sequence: TGTGCCATCAGTGAGAGTGTGGGTTTAAGCTCCTACGAGCAGTACTTC.

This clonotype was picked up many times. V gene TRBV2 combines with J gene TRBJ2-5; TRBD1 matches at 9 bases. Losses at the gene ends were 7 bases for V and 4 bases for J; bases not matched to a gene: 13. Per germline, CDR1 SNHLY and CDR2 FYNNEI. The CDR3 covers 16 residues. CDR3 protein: CASTPQPGQGAETQYF. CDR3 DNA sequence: TGTGCCAGCACGCCTCAACCGGGACAGGGAGCAGAGACCCAGTACTTC.

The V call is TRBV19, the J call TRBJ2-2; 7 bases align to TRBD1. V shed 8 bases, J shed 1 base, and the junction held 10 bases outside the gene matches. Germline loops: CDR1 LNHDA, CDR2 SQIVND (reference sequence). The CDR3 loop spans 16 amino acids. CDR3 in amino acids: CASSPLTGLNTGELFF. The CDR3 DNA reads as TGTGCCAGTTCTCCATTGACAGGGTTGAACACCGGGGAGCTGTTTTTT.

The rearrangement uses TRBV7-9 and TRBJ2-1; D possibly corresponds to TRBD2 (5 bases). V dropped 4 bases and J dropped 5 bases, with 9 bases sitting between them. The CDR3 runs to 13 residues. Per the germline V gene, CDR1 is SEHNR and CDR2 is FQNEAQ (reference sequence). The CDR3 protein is CASSSRVDNEQFF. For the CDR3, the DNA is TGTGCCAGCAGCTCGCGGGTTGACAATGAGCAGTTCTTC. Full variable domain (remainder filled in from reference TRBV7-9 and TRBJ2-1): DTGVSQNPRHKITKRGQNVTFRCDPISEHNRLYWYRQTLGQGPEFLTYFQNEAQLEKSRLLSDRFSAERPKGSFSTLEIQRTEQGDSAMYLCASSSRVDNEQFFGPGTRLTVL.

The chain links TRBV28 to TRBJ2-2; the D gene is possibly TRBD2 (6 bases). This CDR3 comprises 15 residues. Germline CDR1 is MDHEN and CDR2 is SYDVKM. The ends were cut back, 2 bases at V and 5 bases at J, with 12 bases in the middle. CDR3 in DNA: TGTGCCAGCAGTTTAGGGACTTTCGGGACCGGGGAGCTGTTTTTT. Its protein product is CASSLGTFGTGELFF.

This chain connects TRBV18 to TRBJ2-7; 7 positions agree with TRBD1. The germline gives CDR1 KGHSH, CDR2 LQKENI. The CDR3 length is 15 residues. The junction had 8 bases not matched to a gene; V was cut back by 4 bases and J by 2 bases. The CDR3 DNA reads TGTGCCAGCTCACTTACCATTCAGGGGGCCTACGAGCAGTACTTC. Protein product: CASSLTIQGAYEQYF.

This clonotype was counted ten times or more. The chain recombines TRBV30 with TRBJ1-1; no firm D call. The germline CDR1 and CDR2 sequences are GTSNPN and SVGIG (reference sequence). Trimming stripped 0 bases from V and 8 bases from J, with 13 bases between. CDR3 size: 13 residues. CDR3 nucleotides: TGTGCCTGGAGTGTACGGCATTTCAAGGAAGCTTTCTTT. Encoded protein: CAWSVRHFKEAFF.

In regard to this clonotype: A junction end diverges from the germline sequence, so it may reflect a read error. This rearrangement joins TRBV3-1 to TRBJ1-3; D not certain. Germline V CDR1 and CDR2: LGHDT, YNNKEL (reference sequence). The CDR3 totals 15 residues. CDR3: CASSLRRPAGSTIYF. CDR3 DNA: TGTGCCAGCAGCCTGCGCAGGCCGGCTGGAAGCACCATATATTTT.

CDR3 nucleotide sequence: TGCGCCAGCAGCTTGGATCGGCCGGATGGAGGGGAGCTGTTTTTT. Translating it yields CASSLDRPDGGELFF. The V gene is TRBV5-1, the J gene TRBJ2-2; D ambiguous. This CDR3 spans 15 amino acids. Germline CDR1 and CDR2: SGHRS and YFSETQ. The V and J ends lost 0 bases and 8 bases respectively, with 14 bases between them.

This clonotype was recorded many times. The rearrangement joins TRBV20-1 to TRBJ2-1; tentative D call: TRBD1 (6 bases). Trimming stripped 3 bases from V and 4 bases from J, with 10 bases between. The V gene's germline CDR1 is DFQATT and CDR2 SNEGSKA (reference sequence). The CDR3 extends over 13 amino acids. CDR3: CSASQGRYNEQFF. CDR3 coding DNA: TGCAGTGCTAGTCAGGGGAGATACAATGAGCAGTTCTTC.

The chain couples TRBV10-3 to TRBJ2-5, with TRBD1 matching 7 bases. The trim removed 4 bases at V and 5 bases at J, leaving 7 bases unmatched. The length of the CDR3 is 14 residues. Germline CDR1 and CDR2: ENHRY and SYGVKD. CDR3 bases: TGTGCCATCAGTGTCACGAAGACAGGGGAGACCCAGTACTTC. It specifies CAISVTKTGETQYF.

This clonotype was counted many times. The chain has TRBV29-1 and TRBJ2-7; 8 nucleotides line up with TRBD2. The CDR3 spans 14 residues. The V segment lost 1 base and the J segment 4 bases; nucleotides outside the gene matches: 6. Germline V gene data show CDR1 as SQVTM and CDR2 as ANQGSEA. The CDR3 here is CSVEGPGGPYEQYF. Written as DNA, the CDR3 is TGCAGCGTTGAAGGTCCGGGAGGGCCGTACGAGCAGTACTTC.

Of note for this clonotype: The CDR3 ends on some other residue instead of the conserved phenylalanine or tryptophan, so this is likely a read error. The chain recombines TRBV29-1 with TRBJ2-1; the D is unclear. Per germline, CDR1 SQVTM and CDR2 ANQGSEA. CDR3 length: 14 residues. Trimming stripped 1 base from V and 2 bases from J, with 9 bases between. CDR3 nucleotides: TGCAGCGTTGAAGTGGACGGACCCTACAATGAGCAGTTCCTC. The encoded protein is CSVEVDGPYNEQFL.

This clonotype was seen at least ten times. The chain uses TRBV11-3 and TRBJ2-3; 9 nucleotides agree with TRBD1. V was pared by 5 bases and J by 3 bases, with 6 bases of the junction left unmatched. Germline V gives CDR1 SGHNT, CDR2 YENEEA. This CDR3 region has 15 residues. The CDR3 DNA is TGTGCCAGCAGCCCCTCCGGGACAGGGACAGATACGCAGTATTTT. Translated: CASSPSGTGTDTQYF.

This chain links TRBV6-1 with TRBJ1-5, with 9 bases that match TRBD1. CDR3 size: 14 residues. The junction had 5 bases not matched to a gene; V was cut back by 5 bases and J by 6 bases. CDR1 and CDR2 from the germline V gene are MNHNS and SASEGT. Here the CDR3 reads CASSKHRGRQPQHF. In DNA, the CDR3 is TGTGCCAGCAGTAAACACAGGGGGCGTCAGCCCCAGCATTTT.

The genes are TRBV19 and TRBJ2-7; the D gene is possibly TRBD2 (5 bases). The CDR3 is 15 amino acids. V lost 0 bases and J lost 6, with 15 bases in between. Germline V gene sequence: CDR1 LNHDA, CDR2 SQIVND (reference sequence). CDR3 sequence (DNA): TGTGCCAGTAGTATAGAAGGAGCGGTTCATTCCGAGCAGTACTTC. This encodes CASSIEGAVHSEQYF.

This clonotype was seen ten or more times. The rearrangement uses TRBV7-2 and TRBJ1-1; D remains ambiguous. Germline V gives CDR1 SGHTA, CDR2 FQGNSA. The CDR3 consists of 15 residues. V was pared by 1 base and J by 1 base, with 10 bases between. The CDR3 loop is CASSLEGLGNTEAFF. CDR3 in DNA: TGTGCCAGCAGCTTAGAGGGCTTGGGGAACACTGAAGCTTTCTTT.

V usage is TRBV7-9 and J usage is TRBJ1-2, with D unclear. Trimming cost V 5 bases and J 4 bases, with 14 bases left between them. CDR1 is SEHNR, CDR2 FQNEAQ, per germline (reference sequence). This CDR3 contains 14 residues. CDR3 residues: CASSRSVGGYGYTF. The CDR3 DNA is TGTGCCAGCAGCCGGTCCGTGGGCGGCTATGGCTACACCTTC.

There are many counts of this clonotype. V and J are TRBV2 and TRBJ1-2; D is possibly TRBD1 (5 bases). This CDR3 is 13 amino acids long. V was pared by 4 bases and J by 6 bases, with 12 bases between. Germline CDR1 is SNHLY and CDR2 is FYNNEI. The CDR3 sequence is CASSVAGPNGYTF. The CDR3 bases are TGTGCCAGCAGTGTGGCAGGGCCCAATGGCTACACCTTC.

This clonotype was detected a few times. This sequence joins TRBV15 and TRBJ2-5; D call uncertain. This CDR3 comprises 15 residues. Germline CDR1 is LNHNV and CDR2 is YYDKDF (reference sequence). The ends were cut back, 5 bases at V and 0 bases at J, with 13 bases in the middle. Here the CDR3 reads CATSPRLGYQETQYF. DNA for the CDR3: TGTGCCACCAGCCCCCGATTGGGCTACCAAGAGACCCAGTACTTC.

Written as DNA, the CDR3 is TGCGCCAGCAGCTTGGGTGGACTAGCGGGAGATATCGAGCAGTACTTC. Protein: CASSLGGLAGDIEQYF. The chain recombines TRBV5-1 with TRBJ2-7; 13 bases are a match to TRBD2. There are 16 residues in the CDR3. With V trimmed by 0 bases and J by 6 bases, 6 bases remained unmatched. CDR1 and CDR2 from the germline V gene are SGHRS and YFSETQ.

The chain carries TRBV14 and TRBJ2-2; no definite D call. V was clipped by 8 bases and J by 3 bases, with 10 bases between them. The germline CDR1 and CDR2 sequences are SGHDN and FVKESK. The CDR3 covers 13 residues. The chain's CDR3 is CASGLGDTGELFF. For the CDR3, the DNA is TGTGCCAGCGGCCTTGGGGACACCGGGGAGCTGTTTTTT.

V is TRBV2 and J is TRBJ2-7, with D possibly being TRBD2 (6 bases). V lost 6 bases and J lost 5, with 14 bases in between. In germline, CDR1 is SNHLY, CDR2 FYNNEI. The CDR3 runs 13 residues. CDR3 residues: CASRLPGENEQYF. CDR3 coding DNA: TGTGCCAGCAGACTCCCGGGAGAGAACGAGCAGTACTTC. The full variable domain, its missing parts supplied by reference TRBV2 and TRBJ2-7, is EPEVTQTPSHQVTQMGQEVILRCVPISNHLYFYWYRQILGQKVEFLVSFYNNEISEKSEIFDDQFSVERPDGSNFTLKIRSTKLEDSAMYFCASRLPGENEQYFGPGTRLTVT.

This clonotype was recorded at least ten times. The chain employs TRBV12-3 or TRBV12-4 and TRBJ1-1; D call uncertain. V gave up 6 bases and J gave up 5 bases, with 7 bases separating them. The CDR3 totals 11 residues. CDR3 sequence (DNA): TGTGCCAGCAGGCGGTTTACTGAAGCTTTCTTT. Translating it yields CASRRFTEAFF.

The CDR3 spells CASAGTGDYNEQFF. The CDR3 bases are TGTGCTAGTGCCGGGACAGGTGATTACAATGAGCAGTTCTTC. This chain links TRBV12-5 with TRBJ2-1; 8 bases match TRBD1. Per the germline V gene, CDR1 is LGHNT and CDR2 is FRNRAP. V lost 7 bases, J lost 4 bases, and 6 bases stayed unmatched. The CDR3 has 14 residues.